Shown below are 10 T cell receptor beta chains from a single sample sequenced in a study of regulatory T cells in long-lasting Graves disease (dated by TCRdb to 2020 to 2022). This sample's time point label indicates: persistent/refractory GD, antithyroid drugs over 5 years with positive TRAb. For both TCR sequencing and RNA sequencing, RNA was extracted from PBMCs in TRIzol. The receptor library was made with multiplex PCR. The run used an Illumina HiSeq 4000. iRepertoire HTBI primers and Arm-PCR amplification of CDR3 regions were used to construct TCR beta libraries. The public reads were quality trimmed at Q25 with fastp and then assembled into clones with MiXCR by TCRdb, keeping productive beta chains. Merged by CDR3 protein, the rows form single entries marked with the most common genes and DNA. In this sample the table shows 300,000 to 500,000 distinct CDR3 sequences, less than 25% of which occur a single time. Jointly, the top ten make up less than 25% of the sample.

The sequenced sample was peripheral blood mononuclear cells (PBMCs), obtained when the disease was refractory, from a patient treated with antithyroid drugs. Source of these receptors: a female donor with Graves disease.

Worth noting for this clonotype: A junction end diverges from the germline sequence, so it may reflect a read error. This sequence joins TRBV9 and TRBJ2-7, with D tentatively TRBD1 or TRBD2 (5 bases each). The germline CDR1 and CDR2 sequences are SGDLS and YYNGEE. This CDR3 spans 15 amino acids. CDR3 in amino acids: CASSVAERGSYGQYF. The CDR3 nucleotides are TGTGCCAGCAGCGTAGCGGAACGGGGCTCCTACGGGCAGTACTTC. Supplemented by reference TRBV9 and TRBJ2-7, the full variable domain reads DSGVTQTPKHLITATGQRVTLRCSPRSGDLSVYWYQQSLDQGLQFLIQYYNGEERAKGNILERFSAQQFPDLHSELNLSSLELGDSALYFCASSVAERGSYGQYFGPGTRLTVT.

The CDR3 DNA is TGTGCCAGCAGCTTAGTTGGGAGGACTAGCGACTACGAGCAGTACTTC. This encodes CASSLVGRTSDYEQYF. The rearrangement uses TRBV11-2 and TRBJ2-7, with 9 bases matching TRBD2. The CDR3 has 16 amino acids. V lost 1 base to trimming and J lost 3 bases; unmatched junction nucleotides: 7. Germline CDR1 is SGHAT and CDR2 is FQNNGV.

About this clonotype itself: At one end the junction does not follow the germline gene, possibly because of a read error. The chain carries TRBV7-2 and TRBJ2-7, with 13 bases aligning to TRBD2. CDR1 and CDR2 (germline): SGHTA, FQGNSA. This CDR3 has 17 amino acids. The CDR3 loop is CVSSFRGGLAGVYEQYF. Written as DNA, the CDR3 is TGTGTCAGCAGCTTCCGGGGTGGACTAGCGGGAGTATACGAGCAGTACTTC.

The chain carries TRBV19 and TRBJ1-2; TRBD1 is a possible D gene (5 bases). Germline CDR1 is LNHDA and CDR2 is SQIVND (reference sequence). V lost 3 bases and J 7 bases, leaving 18 bases between the germline ends. The CDR3 is made up of 15 amino acids. The DNA for the CDR3 is TGTGCCAGTAGTATCGATGGGGCTGCTTTGTCTGGCTACACCTTC. Its translation: CASSIDGAALSGYTF.

This clonotype was seen ten or more times. This chain links TRBV28 with TRBJ2-7, with D tentatively TRBD2 (6 bases). V lost 5 bases and J lost 4, with 12 bases in between. This CDR3 spans 13 amino acids. Germline-derived CDR1 and CDR2 are MDHEN and SYDVKM. The CDR3 loop is CASSHGSRYEQYF. The CDR3 DNA sequence: TGTGCCAGCAGTCACGGGAGTCGGTACGAGCAGTACTTC.

Regarding this clonotype: This could be a read error, since a much larger clone is one nucleotide away. The chain joins TRBV11-2 to TRBJ1-4; D might be TRBD1 (5 bases). The CDR3 length is 13 residues. Germline values: CDR1 SGHAT, CDR2 FQNNGV. The CDR3 nucleotides read TGTGCCACCCGGGGCAGCCACTACGAAAAACTGCTTTTT. The encoded protein is CATRGSHYEKLLF.

The gene calls are TRBV12-3 or TRBV12-4 and TRBJ2-1, with 9 nucleotides matching TRBD2. This CDR3 contains 19 residues. V shed 5 bases and J 3 bases; nucleotides not matched to a gene: 17. The CDR3 protein is CASSPALGIAGEIYNEQFF. The CDR3 DNA is TGTGCCAGCAGTCCCGCCCTGGGTATAGCGGGAGAAATCTACAATGAGCAGTTCTTC.

The chain links TRBV4-3 to TRBJ2-7; D might be TRBD2 (7 bases). This CDR3 region has 14 residues. Trimming pared 1 base from V and 5 bases from J, leaving 12 bases between. Germline CDR1 is LGHNA and CDR2 is YSLEER. The CDR3 DNA follows: TGCGCCAGCAGCCAAGGGGGGGGCTATGACGAGCAGTACTTC. It yields the protein CASSQGGGYDEQYF.

V usage is TRBV6-1 and J usage is TRBJ1-1, with D possibly TRBD1 on 5 matching bases. There are 15 residues in the CDR3. Looked up from germline, CDR1 is MNHNS and CDR2 is SASEGT. V was pared by 3 bases and J by 0 bases, with 11 bases between. The CDR3 DNA is TGTGCCAGCAGTGATCTAGGGGCCATGAACACTGAAGCTTTCTTT. Its translation: CASSDLGAMNTEAFF.

V usage is TRBV12-3 or TRBV12-4 and J usage is TRBJ2-5; possibly TRBD1 or TRBD2 for D (6 bases each). The CDR3 is 20 amino acids. The V end was cut by 0 bases, the J end by 1 base, with 24 bases between. The CDR3 DNA sequence: TGTGCCAGCAGTTTAGCGGGGGCGGGGATCCCCCTAGGCATCCAAGAGACCCAGTACTTC. It specifies CASSLAGAGIPLGIQETQYF.